One and the same sample provided the 22 T cell receptor beta chains below, sequenced in a study of Ad26.COV2.S vaccination and SARS-CoV-2 variants. The repertoire was sequenced with immunoSEQ multiplex PCR; TCRdb's copy has only in-frame clones and lacks some. The sample records hundreds of thousands of clones, around nine tenths being singletons. Regarding treatment: around 19 received Ad26.COV2.S at low or high dose, single or two shots; about 5 received placebo; per-sample allocation not given. Day 63 after the first vaccine or placebo injection was the time point for sampling. Specimen: peripheral blood, collected in a trial of Ad26.COV2.S vaccine versus placebo. The receptors shown here come from a person aged 18-65 years who received the Ad26.COV2.S COVID-19 vaccine or a placebo.

This chain joins TRBV2 and TRBJ2-7; TRBD1 matches 7 bases. V shed 8 bases, J shed 0 bases, and the junction held 13 bases outside the gene matches. The V gene's germline CDR1 is SNHLY and CDR2 FYNNEI. The CDR3 has 16 residues. The CDR3 sequence is CASGSTTGAYSYEQYF. The CDR3 nucleotides are TGTGCCAGCGGTTCAACCACAGGGGCCTACTCCTACGAGCAGTACTTC.

The rearrangement uses TRBV5-4 and TRBJ1-4, with D unclear. The CDR3 contains 13 residues. V was pared by 2 bases and J by 8 bases, with 10 bases between. Germline CDR1 is SGHNT and CDR2 is YYREEE (reference sequence). The CDR3 region has the DNA TGTGCCAGCAGCTTTTTCGGCGAGGAAAAACTGTTTTTT. This gives the protein CASSFFGEEKLFF.

The chain is built from TRBV9 and TRBJ2-1; TRBD2 matches at 12 bases. Per germline, CDR1 SGDLS and CDR2 YYNGEE. V shed 0 bases, J shed 8 bases, and the junction held 15 bases outside the gene matches. CDR3 length equals 19 residues. For the CDR3, the DNA is TGTGCCAGCAGCGTAGATCGGGCTAGCGGGAGGGCCGGGTTCGATGAGCAGTTCTTC. This encodes CASSVDRASGRAGFDEQFF.

This rearrangement joins TRBV5-1 to TRBJ2-5, with 10 bases fitting TRBD1. V shed 2 bases and J 5 bases; nucleotides not matched to a gene: 12. The CDR3 runs 17 residues. Germline loops: CDR1 SGHRS, CDR2 YFSETQ. The CDR3 DNA follows: TGCGCCAGCAGCTTAGCCCTGGGACAGGGGTTTGGGGAGACCCAGTACTTC. This encodes CASSLALGQGFGETQYF.

The gene calls are TRBV5-6 and TRBJ2-3; D is undetermined. V was trimmed by 1 base and J by 0 bases, leaving 6 bases between them. The CDR3 runs 14 residues. Germline-derived CDR1 and CDR2 are SGHDT and YYEEEE. The CDR3 region has the DNA TGTGCCAGCAGCTTGTCCTCTAGCACAGATACGCAGTATTTT. Translation: CASSLSSSTDTQYF.

The gene calls are TRBV5-1 and TRBJ2-5, with D perhaps matching TRBD1 or TRBD2 (6 bases each). Trimming shortened V by 3 bases and J by 10 bases, and 19 bases separated the two germline ends. This CDR3 is 14 amino acids long. The germline V gene has CDR1 SGHRS and CDR2 YFSETQ. The CDR3 spells CASSWGARQVGQYF. DNA of the CDR3: TGCGCCAGCAGCTGGGGGGCACGGCAAGTCGGCCAGTACTTC.

A word on this clone: The same CDR3 arises from other DNA sequences in this sample as well. The V gene is TRBV4-3, the J gene TRBJ2-1; no clear D gene. Trimming removed 0 bases from V and 0 bases from J, with 6 bases in between. Germline lookup yields CDR1 LGHNA and CDR2 YSLEER. The CDR3 runs 15 residues. The CDR3 sequence is CASSQDRTSYNEQFF. In DNA form, the CDR3 reads TGCGCCAGCAGCCAAGATCGCACCTCCTACAATGAGCAGTTCTTC.

This clone is a singleton in its sample. V usage is TRBV28 and J usage is TRBJ1-3; 8 bases match TRBD1. CDR1 is MDHEN and CDR2 is SYDVKM in the germline V gene. Trimming cost V 7 bases and J 1 base; bases outside gene matches: 6. This CDR3 region has 15 residues. Here the CDR3 DNA reads TGTGCCAGCACCTCCAGGGGGCTGTCTGGAAACACCATATATTTT. It translates to CASTSRGLSGNTIYF. Based on the CDR3 plus reference TRBV28 and TRBJ1-3, the full variable domain is DVKVTQSSRYLVKRTGEKVFLECVQDMDHENMFWYRQDPGLGLRLIYFSYDVKMKEKGDIPEGYSVSREKKERFSLILESASTNQTSMYLCASTSRGLSGNTIYFGEGSWLTVV.

The rearrangement joins TRBV7-6 to TRBJ1-1; 9 nucleotides align to TRBD1. The CDR3 contains 15 residues. Germline V CDR1 and CDR2: SGHVS, FNYEAQ. With 5 bases clipped from V and 6 bases from J, the junction kept 10 bases outside the gene matches. This chain's CDR3 is CASSLMPGQGPEAFF. In DNA, the CDR3 is TGTGCCAGCAGCCTGATGCCGGGACAGGGCCCTGAAGCTTTCTTT.

Concerning this clone itself: Additional DNA sequences in this sample encode the identical CDR3. The chain has TRBV13 and TRBJ2-1; 8 bases line up with TRBD2. CDR3 length equals 15 residues. V lost 0 bases, J lost 6 bases, and 4 bases stayed unmatched. In germline, CDR1 is PRHDT, CDR2 FYEKMQ (reference sequence). The CDR3 sequence is CASSLGLAGSNEQFF. For the CDR3, the DNA is TGTGCCAGCAGCTTAGGGTTAGCGGGATCCAATGAGCAGTTCTTC.

V and J are TRBV1 and TRBJ2-1; the D segment call TRBD2 is taken from the table without a DNA check. TRBV1 is shown as a pseudogene. The CDR3 has 13 residues. The CDR3 spells CTTTSGTYNEQFF. CDR3 nucleotides: TGCACGACCACTAGCGGCACATACAATGAGCAGTTCTTC.

Here the CDR3 DNA reads TGTGCCAGCAGCCAAGGACCGGGACAAAGCCAGCCCCAGCATTTT. Its translation is CASSQGPGQSQPQHF. The V call is TRBV3-1 (or the pseudogene TRBV3-2), the J call TRBJ1-5, with D perhaps matching TRBD1 (6 bases). Looked up from germline, CDR1 is LGHDT and CDR2 is YNNKEL (reference sequence). V dropped 1 base and J dropped 7 bases, with 14 bases sitting between them. CDR3 length: 15 residues.

J is TRBJ2-7 and V is TRBV20-1; D is undetermined. Germline V gene data show CDR1 as DFQATT and CDR2 as SNEGSKA (reference sequence). The CDR3 runs 11 residues. The CDR3 nucleotides are TGCAGCACCTCAATTGACTACGAGCAGTACTTC. This translates into CSTSIDYEQYF.

CDR3 protein: CASSPRGWSQQGASSGNTIYF. The CDR3 DNA is TGCGCCAGCAGCCCCCGAGGTTGGTCACAGCAGGGGGCCTCCTCTGGAAACACCATATATTTT. This chain links TRBV4-1 with TRBJ1-3; 8 nucleotides match TRBD1. Germline V gene data show CDR1 as MGHRA and CDR2 as YSYEKL. This CDR3 comprises 21 residues. V dropped 4 bases and J dropped 0; count of bases not matched to a gene: 20.

J is TRBJ1-4 and V is TRBV9, with a possible D match to TRBD1 (5 bases). This CDR3 spans 15 amino acids. V was shortened by 4 bases and J by 7 bases, with 17 bases between the two germline ends. CDR1 is SGDLS, CDR2 YYNGEE, per germline. The CDR3 reads CASSRGGVESEKLFF. The CDR3 nucleotides are TGTGCCAGCAGCCGGGGGGGTGTTGAGAGTGAAAAACTGTTTTTT.

V is TRBV19 and J is TRBJ1-1; D unresolved. From germline, CDR1 is LNHDA and CDR2 SQIVND (reference sequence). V was cut by 4 bases and J by 0 bases, with 9 bases left in between. The CDR3 spans 14 residues. The CDR3: CASSTLEMNTEAFF. CDR3 DNA: TGTGCCAGTAGTACCCTCGAGATGAACACTGAAGCTTTCTTT.

The chain is built from TRBV6-1 and TRBJ1-2, with 8 bases matching TRBD1. CDR1 and CDR2 from the germline V gene are MNHNS and SASEGT. Germline trimming cut 3 bases from V and 0 bases from J; bases unmatched to any gene: 3. The CDR3 is made up of 15 amino acids. CDR3 amino acids: CASSDLTGANYGYTF. As DNA, the CDR3 is TGTGCCAGCAGTGATTTGACAGGGGCTAACTATGGCTACACCTTC.

V is TRBV18 and J is TRBJ2-5, with 8 bases fitting TRBD1. The CDR3 covers 14 residues. J was trimmed by 5 bases and V by 6 bases; bases with no gene match: 8. Germline V gene data show CDR1 as KGHSH and CDR2 as LQKENI. The CDR3: CASSPGQAVETQYF. The CDR3 bases are TGTGCCAGCTCCCCGGGACAGGCAGTGGAGACCCAGTACTTC.

The rearrangement uses TRBV7-2 and TRBJ2-4, with unresolved D. The V end was cut by 1 base, the J end by 11 bases, with 12 bases between. CDR1 and CDR2 (germline): SGHTA, FQGNSA. The CDR3 runs 13 residues. CDR3 protein: CASSLDQILVQYF. The CDR3 bases are TGTGCCAGCAGCTTAGACCAGATTTTAGTTCAGTACTTC.

V usage is TRBV2 and J usage is TRBJ1-6, with D perhaps matching TRBD1 (6 bases). This CDR3 is built from 16 residues. Germline V CDR1 and CDR2: SNHLY, FYNNEI. Trimming pared 5 bases from V and 8 bases from J, leaving 19 bases between. The CDR3 here is CASSNHGGRVDSPLHF. CDR3 nucleotide sequence: TGTGCCAGCAGTAATCATGGGGGCAGGGTAGATTCACCCCTCCACTTT.

On this clone: The sample carries other DNA sequences with the same CDR3. The chain recombines TRBV4-3 with TRBJ2-7, with TRBD1 identical over 9 bases. Germline V gene data show CDR1 as LGHNA and CDR2 as YSLEER. The CDR3 totals 15 residues. The junction had 4 bases not matched to a gene; V was cut back by 0 bases and J by 4 bases. The CDR3 region is CASSQDRDRVYEQYF. CDR3 sequence (DNA): TGCGCCAGCAGCCAAGATCGGGACAGGGTATACGAGCAGTACTTC.

This sequence joins TRBV27 and TRBJ2-5, with 12 bases aligning to TRBD1. Germline CDR1 reads MNHEY; CDR2 reads SMNVEV (reference sequence). Germline trimming cut 5 bases from V and 5 bases from J; bases unmatched to any gene: 12. The CDR3 has 17 residues. CDR3 protein: CASSTRGGTGGAETQYF. The CDR3 nucleotides are TGTGCCAGCAGTACTAGAGGTGGGACAGGGGGCGCGGAGACCCAGTACTTC.